A single sample is the source of the 24 T cell receptor beta chains below, sequenced in a study. Cells sorted as Tregs were CD4+, CD25+ and CD127-/low. Via MiXCR, TCRdb re-called the 5' RACE reads, giving one row per CDR3 protein. The table lists about 59,000 distinct CDR3 sequences, less than 25% of them singletons, with 2.5% to 3.5% in the top ten. Sequenced sample: tumor-infiltrating Tregs sorted from the breast tumor. Source of these receptors: a female donor with breast cancer.

This clonotype has just a few counts. V usage is TRBV5-1 and J usage is TRBJ2-7; 8 nucleotides line up with TRBD1. The CDR3 is made up of 14 amino acids. Unmatched junction bases numbered 9, after V lost 7 bases and J lost 3 bases. Germline V lookup: CDR1 SGHRS, CDR2 YFSETQ. The CDR3 loop reads CASGLAGQVYEQYF. The CDR3 DNA is TGCGCCAGCGGTCTCGCGGGACAGGTCTACGAGCAGTACTTC. The full variable domain, its missing parts supplied by reference TRBV5-1 and TRBJ2-7, is KAGVTQTPRYLIKTRGQQVTLSCSPISGHRSVSWYQQTPGQGLQFLFEYFSETQRNKGNFPGRFSGRQFSNSRSEMNVSTLELGDSALYLCASGLAGQVYEQYFGPGTRLTVT.

This clonotype appeared a few times. The chain has TRBV5-1 and TRBJ2-7; perhaps D is TRBD1 or TRBD2 (5 bases each). The CDR3 length is 15 residues. Germline-derived CDR1 and CDR2 are SGHRS and YFSETQ. V dropped 4 bases and J dropped 0 bases, with 14 bases sitting between them. The CDR3 loop reads CASSITEGSSYEQYF. The CDR3, as DNA: TGCGCCAGCAGCATAACAGAGGGGAGCTCCTACGAGCAGTACTTC.

This clonotype showed up just once. The chain employs TRBV11-2 and TRBJ2-1; no reliable D call. Germline V gene lookup returns CDR1 SGHAT and CDR2 FQNNGV. Trimming pared 5 bases from V and 3 bases from J, leaving 11 bases between. CDR3 length: 14 amino acids. For the CDR3, the DNA is TGTGCCAGCAGCGATCCACCGGGCTACAATGAGCAGTTCTTC. Protein product: CASSDPPGYNEQFF.

This clonotype turned up a few times. With a much larger clone just one base away, this may be a read error. V gene TRBV18 combines with J gene TRBJ2-5; no definite D call. Germline CDR1 and CDR2: KGHSH and LQKENI. The CDR3 has 11 amino acids. Trimming removed 2 bases from V and 3 bases from J, with 1 base in between. The CDR3 sequence: CASSPEETQYF. DNA for the CDR3: TGTGCCAGCTCACCAGAAGAGACCCAGTACTTC.

The chain links TRBV12-3 or TRBV12-4 to TRBJ2-7; maybe TRBD2 (5 bases). This CDR3 spans 14 amino acids. V lost 3 bases, J lost 5 bases, and 14 bases lay in between. The CDR3 DNA reads as TGTGCCAGCAGTTTTGGGTGGGAGCGACACGAGCAGTACTTC. Amino acids: CASSFGWERHEQYF.

Remarks on this clonotype: Being one base from a much bigger clone, this may be a read error. The chain recombines TRBV10-3 with TRBJ2-3; TRBD2 matches 8 bases. Germline CDR1 is ENHRY and CDR2 is SYGVKD. The CDR3 runs to 15 residues. CDR3: CDIRLGGLVTDTQYF. The CDR3 DNA reads as TGTGACATCCGACTTGGGGGACTAGTCACAGATACGCAGTATTTT.

The V and J genes are TRBV7-9 and TRBJ2-7; the D gene is possibly TRBD2 (6 bases). Germline-derived CDR1 and CDR2 are SEHNR and FQNEAQ (reference sequence). Trimming shortened V by 2 bases and J by 2 bases, and 13 bases separated the two germline ends. CDR3 length: 15 residues. The CDR3 DNA follows: TGTGCCAGCAGCTTATCCGGGACTCAACCCTACGAGCAGTACTTC. Protein sequence: CASSLSGTQPYEQYF.

The chain carries TRBV6-1 and TRBJ2-3, with TRBD2 identical over 7 bases. This CDR3 comprises 14 residues. Losses at the gene ends were 6 bases for V and 4 bases for J; bases not matched to a gene: 7. CDR1 and CDR2 (germline): MNHNS, SASEGT. CDR3 in amino acids: CASRRLAGADTQYF. The CDR3 DNA is TGTGCCAGCAGGAGACTAGCTGGCGCAGATACGCAGTATTTT.

The chain is built from TRBV6-1 and TRBJ2-1; 7 nucleotides align to TRBD2. V trimming: 3 bases; J trimming: 1 base; junction bases outside the gene matches: 3. This CDR3 region has 15 residues. The germline CDR1 and CDR2 sequences are MNHNS and SASEGT. Here the CDR3 reads CASSEEAGSYNEQFF. DNA of the CDR3: TGTGCCAGCAGTGAGGAAGCGGGGTCCTACAATGAGCAGTTCTTC.

As regards this clonotype: This may come from a read error, since a much larger clone is one base off. The rearrangement links TRBV20-1 to TRBJ2-1; no reliable D call. The V end was cut by 2 bases, the J end by 6 bases, with 8 bases between. CDR1 and CDR2 from the germline V gene are DFQATT and SNEGSKA (reference sequence). The CDR3 sequence is 12 residues long. The CDR3, as DNA: TGCAGTGCTAGACCCCCGAGCAATGAGCAGTTCTTC. Amino acid sequence: CSARPPSNEQFF.

The V gene is TRBV20-1, the J gene TRBJ1-1, with unresolved D. This CDR3 comprises 15 residues. Trimming took off 0 bases at V and 1 base at J, with 12 bases between the two ends. The germline V gene has CDR1 DFQATT and CDR2 SNEGSKA (reference sequence). The CDR3 region has the DNA TGCAGTGCTAGAGACCCCGGACGGGGGAACACTGAAGCTTTCTTT. Translated, it gives CSARDPGRGNTEAFF.

This clonotype was counted only a few times. This may be a read error: a much more frequent sequence differs by one nucleotide. The CDR3 DNA reads TGCGCCAGCAGAACCGGGACGGCGAGCGATCAGCCCCAGCATTTT. It encodes CASRTGTASDQPQHF. The gene calls are TRBV5-1 and TRBJ1-5, with D possibly matching TRBD1 (5 bases). Looked up from germline, CDR1 is SGHRS and CDR2 is YFSETQ. With 5 bases removed from V and 5 bases from J, the gap between germline ends came to 17 bases. The CDR3 is 15 amino acids. The full variable domain, in which reference TRBV5-1 and TRBJ1-5 provide the parts outside the CDR3, is KAGVTQTPRYLIKTRGQQVTLSCSPISGHRSVSWYQQTPGQGLQFLFEYFSETQRNKGNFPGRFSGRQFSNSRSEMNVSTLELGDSALYLCASRTGTASDQPQHFGDGTRLSIL.

This clonotype was seen a handful of times. The CDR3 sequence: CASTQQQHSNQPQHF. The CDR3 DNA follows: TGTGCCAGCACACAACAGCAACATAGCAATCAGCCCCAGCATTTT. The rearrangement uses TRBV2 and TRBJ1-5; D is unclear. V lost 7 bases to trimming and J lost 0 bases, with 13 bases between them. CDR3 length: 15 amino acids. CDR1 and CDR2 from the germline V gene are SNHLY and FYNNEI.

This clonotype occurred many times. The rearrangement joins TRBV7-3 to TRBJ2-1, with 12 nucleotides matching TRBD2. Germline CDR1 SGHTA, CDR2 FQGTGA. The CDR3 has 15 residues. V lost 3 bases, J lost 6 bases, and 3 bases stayed unmatched. This CDR3 is CASSLTSGRSNEQFF. In DNA, the CDR3 is TGTGCCAGCAGCTTGACTAGCGGGAGATCCAATGAGCAGTTCTTC. The full variable domain, rest sourced from reference TRBV7-3 and TRBJ2-1, is GAGVSQTPSNKVTEKGKYVELRCDPISGHTALYWYRQSLGQGPEFLIYFQGTGAADDSGLPNDRFFAVRPEGSVSTLKIQRTERGDSAVYLCASSLTSGRSNEQFFGPGTRLTVL.

The chain employs TRBV7-2 and TRBJ2-3; 9 positions agree with TRBD2. V shed 6 bases, J shed 4 bases, and the junction held 8 bases outside the gene matches. Germline V gene lookup returns CDR1 SGHTA and CDR2 FQGNSA. The CDR3 extends over 15 amino acids. CDR3 in DNA: TGTGCCAGCAGGAACCAGGGCGGGGGGGCAGATACGCAGTATTTT. Its translation is CASRNQGGGADTQYF.

This clonotype rates as medium-sized. This sequence joins TRBV5-1 and TRBJ1-3; D unclear. Germline V gives CDR1 SGHRS, CDR2 YFSETQ. The CDR3 consists of 14 residues. V gave up 0 bases and J gave up 0 bases, with 4 bases separating them. The CDR3 DNA follows: TGCGCCAGCAGCTTGGAGCACTCTGGAAACACCATATATTTT. Translation gives CASSLEHSGNTIYF. Complete variable domain (other parts from reference TRBV5-1 and TRBJ1-3): KAGVTQTPRYLIKTRGQQVTLSCSPISGHRSVSWYQQTPGQGLQFLFEYFSETQRNKGNFPGRFSGRQFSNSRSEMNVSTLELGDSALYLCASSLEHSGNTIYFGEGSWLTVV.

This clonotype has just a few counts. The chain combines TRBV7-8 with TRBJ2-2; D perhaps matches TRBD2 (7 bases). This CDR3 contains 15 residues. Germline V gives CDR1 SGHVS, CDR2 FQNEAQ. The V end lost 1 base, the J end lost 4 bases, and 10 bases lay between the germline ends. The CDR3 loop reads CASSLEGGGTGELFF. DNA for the CDR3: TGTGCCAGCAGCTTAGAAGGGGGGGGCACCGGGGAGCTGTTTTTT.

This clonotype was detected a few times. J is TRBJ2-7 and V is TRBV7-9; 9 bases match TRBD1. With 1 base clipped from V and 3 bases from J, the junction kept 4 bases outside the gene matches. The germline CDR1 and CDR2 sequences are SEHNR and FQNEAQ (reference sequence). The CDR3 has 15 residues. The CDR3 loop reads CASSLVGTGFYEQYF. The CDR3 nucleotides read TGTGCCAGCAGCTTAGTAGGGACAGGGTTCTACGAGCAGTACTTC.

V is TRBV19 and J is TRBJ1-2; a possible D gene is TRBD1 (6 bases). CDR1 is LNHDA, CDR2 SQIVND, per germline (reference sequence). CDR3 length equals 14 residues. The germline V and J ends were trimmed by 5 bases and 2 bases, with 12 bases remaining between them. The CDR3, as DNA: TGTGCCAGTAGTGAGGCAGGGGTGAACTATGGCTACACCTTC. It specifies CASSEAGVNYGYTF.

This clonotype was recorded at least ten times. The rearrangement links TRBV5-1 to TRBJ2-1; a weak D match, TRBD2 (6 bases). V lost 7 bases and J lost 3, with 17 bases in between. The CDR3 spans 15 residues. Germline CDR1 and CDR2: SGHRS and YFSETQ. CDR3: CASGKLPGVYNEQFF. CDR3 nucleotides: TGCGCCAGCGGCAAACTACCGGGAGTCTACAATGAGCAGTTCTTC. The full variable domain, rest sourced from reference TRBV5-1 and TRBJ2-1, is KAGVTQTPRYLIKTRGQQVTLSCSPISGHRSVSWYQQTPGQGLQFLFEYFSETQRNKGNFPGRFSGRQFSNSRSEMNVSTLELGDSALYLCASGKLPGVYNEQFFGPGTRLTVL.

This clonotype was picked up a small number of times. The J gene is TRBJ1-3, the V gene TRBV7-9, with D perhaps matching TRBD1 (5 bases). Looked up from germline, CDR1 is SEHNR and CDR2 is FQNEAQ (reference sequence). The CDR3 loop spans 14 amino acids. CDR3 region: CAWGSASSGNTIYF. The CDR3 DNA reads as TGTGCATGGGGGTCTGCTTCTTCTGGAAACACCATATATTTT.

The rearrangement joins TRBV12-3 or TRBV12-4 to TRBJ1-3, with D unresolved. There are 16 residues in the CDR3. With 6 bases removed from V and 0 bases from J, the gap between germline ends came to 15 bases. The CDR3 DNA follows: TGTGCCAGCAGGCGCTCAAGTTTTTCCTCTGGAAACACCATATATTTT. Protein sequence: CASRRSSFSSGNTIYF.

The chain combines TRBV2 with TRBJ1-4; TRBD1 agrees at 9 bases. This CDR3 region has 13 residues. V shed 6 bases, J shed 13 bases, and the junction held 9 bases outside the gene matches. Looked up from germline, CDR1 is SNHLY and CDR2 is FYNNEI. In nucleotides, the CDR3 is TGTGCCAGCAGGGAGATTGACAGGGGGGCACTGTTTTTT. This encodes CASREIDRGALFF.

This clonotype has a handful of counts. The chain is built from TRBV7-2 and TRBJ2-3, with no clear D. The CDR3 spans 13 residues. Germline V gene lookup returns CDR1 SGHTA and CDR2 FQGNSA. The V end lost 5 bases, the J end lost 5 bases, and 11 bases lay between the germline ends. The CDR3 sequence is CASSDHLGDTQYF. In nucleotides, the CDR3 is TGTGCCAGCAGCGACCACTTAGGAGATACGCAGTATTTT.